Each of the 20 T cell receptor beta chains below was sequenced from the same sample in a study of T-cell reconstitution after alpha-beta-depleted transplantation in children. Preparation of the TCRbeta library used unique molecular identifiers. TCRdb processed the PCR reads anew with MiXCR; each CDR3 protein has one entry. The sample lists 190,000 or so distinct CDR3 sequences, about 14% seen once, with about 13% in the top ten. The sample in question was PBMCs from the stem cell graft donor, obtained from the stem cell graft. The receptor set was obtained from a human donor who donated a stem cell graft to a child with acute lymphoblastic leukemia.

At least ten counts were recorded for this clonotype. The chain uses TRBV5-1 and TRBJ2-2; the match to TRBD1 covers 8 bases. With 5 bases clipped from V and 5 bases from J, the junction kept 5 bases outside the gene matches. This CDR3 contains 14 residues. The germline V gene has CDR1 SGHRS and CDR2 YFSETQ. The CDR3 here is CASRAQGETGELFF. The DNA for the CDR3 is TGCGCCAGCAGAGCACAGGGGGAGACCGGGGAGCTGTTTTTT.

In this sample, this clonotype turned up many times. This chain uses TRBV18 with TRBJ1-5; 7 bases are a match to TRBD1. Losses at the gene ends were 4 bases for V and 2 bases for J; bases not matched to a gene: 2. The CDR3 length is 14 residues. The germline CDR1 and CDR2 sequences are KGHSH and LQKENI. The CDR3 coding sequence is TGTGCCAGCTCACTCGGACAGGGCAATCAGCCCCAGCATTTT. Encoded protein: CASSLGQGNQPQHF.

The V and J genes are TRBV5-1 and TRBJ1-1; D not resolved. Germline lookup yields CDR1 SGHRS and CDR2 YFSETQ. V dropped 4 bases and J dropped 0 bases, with 10 bases sitting between them. There are 14 residues in the CDR3. CDR3 coding DNA: TGCGCCAGCAGCGAACAGCTCATGAACACTGAAGCTTTCTTT. Its translation: CASSEQLMNTEAFF.

CDR3 sequence: CSATDRGQGKKTQYF. CDR3 coding DNA: TGCAGTGCCACCGATCGGGGGCAGGGAAAAAAAACGCAGTATTTT. The chain has TRBV20-1 and TRBJ2-3, with D perhaps given as TRBD1 or TRBD2 (6 bases each). The V gene's germline CDR1 is DFQATT and CDR2 SNEGSKA (reference sequence). V lost 6 bases and J 9 bases, leaving 25 bases between the germline ends. This CDR3 contains 15 residues.

This clonotype was seen many times. V is TRBV10-2 and J is TRBJ2-5; 9 bases align to TRBD1. Germline V gene lookup returns CDR1 WSHSY and CDR2 SAAADI. There are 15 residues in the CDR3. Germline trimming cut 11 bases from V and 3 bases from J; bases unmatched to any gene: 13. CDR3 sequence (DNA): TGCGCCGCAGGTCCCGGGACAGGGACAAAAGAGACCCAGTACTTC. Its translation is CAAGPGTGTKETQYF.

In regard to this clonotype: A much larger clone sits a single nucleotide away, making a read error possible. The genes are TRBV4-1 and TRBJ2-3; 14 bases are shared with TRBD2. This CDR3 has 20 amino acids. V gave up 5 bases and J gave up 1 base; unmatched junction bases: 14. Germline CDR1 MGHRA, CDR2 YSYEKL. The CDR3 sequence is CASSDRRLAGGPRGTDTQYF. CDR3 nucleotide sequence: TGCGCCAGCAGCGACCGAAGACTAGCGGGAGGGCCACGCGGCACAGATACGCAGTATTTT.

This clonotype was seen ten or more times. The CDR3 protein is CSALDYGYTF. As DNA, the CDR3 is TGCAGCGCCTTAGACTATGGCTACACCTTC. The V call is TRBV29-1, the J call TRBJ1-2; D is unresolved. V was shortened by 7 bases and J by 3 bases, with 6 bases between the two germline ends. CDR1 is SQVTM and CDR2 is ANQGSEA in the germline V gene. The CDR3 loop spans 10 amino acids.

This clonotype was observed at least ten times. The CDR3 DNA follows: TGCGCCAGCAGCCCCATAAGGGGGGAATTTGAGACCCAGTACTTC. Its protein is CASSPIRGEFETQYF. The chain uses TRBV5-1 and TRBJ2-5, with D possibly called TRBD1 or TRBD2 (6 bases each). Trimming took 4 bases from V and 5 from J, leaving 18 bases between them. CDR1 is SGHRS and CDR2 is YFSETQ in the germline V gene. The CDR3 loop spans 15 amino acids.

This clonotype was recorded at least ten times. The V gene is TRBV4-1, the J gene TRBJ2-5, with no clear D. Per germline, CDR1 MGHRA and CDR2 YSYEKL. V shed 4 bases and J shed 2 bases, with 8 bases lying between them. There are 13 residues in the CDR3. The CDR3 loop reads CASSLELQETQYF. CDR3 sequence (DNA): TGCGCCAGCAGCCTGGAGCTGCAAGAGACCCAGTACTTC.

This clonotype was counted many times. This rearrangement joins TRBV10-3 to TRBJ1-4; D is perhaps TRBD1 (6 bases). The CDR3 consists of 13 residues. Looked up from germline, CDR1 is ENHRY and CDR2 is SYGVKD. Trimming took 11 bases from V and 0 from J, leaving 10 bases between them. In nucleotides, the CDR3 is TGTGCCCCATGGACAGCAACTAATGAAAAACTGTTTTTT. Residues: CAPWTATNEKLFF.

This clonotype was observed many times. The chain couples TRBV5-5 to TRBJ2-2; D unclear. This CDR3 has 14 amino acids. Germline assignment: CDR1 SGHKS and CDR2 YYEKEE (reference sequence). V lost 4 bases, J lost 7 bases, and 14 bases lay in between. CDR3 bases: TGTGCCAGCAGCCGTTTGGGTAGGAGCGGGGAGCTGTTTTTT. It is translated as CASSRLGRSGELFF.

There are many counts of this clonotype. The chain employs TRBV10-3 and TRBJ1-1, with a weak D call TRBD1 (6 bases). This CDR3 spans 13 amino acids. In germline, CDR1 is ENHRY, CDR2 SYGVKD. V lost 11 bases and J lost 2, with 15 bases in between. The CDR3 here is CASRTGTNTEAFF. The CDR3 nucleotides read TGTGCCTCACGAACAGGGACAAACACTGAAGCTTTCTTT.

A note on this clonotype: A read error may explain this, as a much larger clone is one base away. The V and J genes are TRBV21-1 and TRBJ2-5. TRBV21-1 is flagged as a pseudogene. This CDR3 comprises 14 residues. The CDR3: CASSKDSRQETHYF. The CDR3 DNA reads as TGTGCCAGCAGCAAAGACAGCCGTCAAGAGACCCATTACTTC.

This clonotype occurred many times. J is TRBJ1-1 and V is TRBV4-1; the D is unclear. V was cut by 4 bases and J by 1 base, with 10 bases left in between. Germline CDR1 is MGHRA and CDR2 is YSYEKL. The CDR3 loop spans 14 amino acids. For the CDR3, the DNA is TGCGCCAGCAGCCGTCAACTAACGAACACTGAAGCTTTCTTT. Its translation is CASSRQLTNTEAFF.

The sample holds many counts of this clonotype. The gene calls are TRBV5-4 and TRBJ2-2; 12 bases agree with TRBD2. The CDR3 is made up of 15 amino acids. CDR1 SGHNT and CDR2 YYREEE come from the germline V gene (reference sequence). The J segment lost 4 bases and the V segment lost 4 bases, leaving 2 bases of the junction unmatched. The CDR3 protein is CASSPSGRATGELFF. In nucleotides, the CDR3 is TGTGCCAGCAGCCCTAGCGGGAGGGCCACCGGGGAGCTGTTTTTT.

The sample holds many counts of this clonotype. The chain links TRBV10-2 to TRBJ2-3, with no clear D. V was cut by 5 bases and J by 2 bases, with 14 bases left in between. The CDR3 spans 15 residues. The germline V gene has CDR1 WSHSY and CDR2 SAAADI. The CDR3 coding sequence is TGCGCCAGCAGTCAGACCGCTGGTGTCACAGATACGCAGTATTTT. Amino acids: CASSQTAGVTDTQYF.

This clonotype has a count of ten or more. CDR3 sequence: CASSGGMTETQYF. CDR3 sequence (DNA): TGTGCCAGCAGCGGCGGGATGACGGAGACCCAGTACTTC. This chain connects TRBV7-7 to TRBJ2-5, with D possibly TRBD2 on 6 matching bases. This CDR3 comprises 13 residues. Trimming took 5 bases from V and 5 from J, leaving 12 bases between them. Germline-derived CDR1 and CDR2 are SSHAT and FNYEAQ (reference sequence).

This clonotype was seen many times. The rearrangement uses TRBV20-1 and TRBJ2-1, with a possible D match to TRBD2 (5 bases). The CDR3 extends over 14 amino acids. CDR1 DFQATT and CDR2 SNEGSKA come from the germline V gene (reference sequence). V was clipped by 5 bases and J by 4 bases, with 15 bases between them. The CDR3 reads CSALVGRGYNEQFF. In DNA, the CDR3 is TGCAGTGCTCTCGTCGGCCGGGGATACAATGAGCAGTTCTTC.

This clonotype was observed at least ten times. This rearrangement joins TRBV15 to TRBJ2-3, with TRBD1 matching 7 bases. This CDR3 region has 16 residues. In germline, CDR1 is LNHNV, CDR2 YYDKDF (reference sequence). V gave up 0 bases and J gave up 0 bases; unmatched junction bases: 3. Here the CDR3 reads CATSRDGQDSTDTQYF. The DNA for the CDR3 is TGTGCCACCAGCAGAGATGGACAGGATAGCACAGATACGCAGTATTTT.

This clonotype was seen repeatedly, ten times or more. This rearrangement joins TRBV5-1 to TRBJ1-3; TRBD1 is a possible D gene (5 bases). The CDR3 has 14 residues. V was trimmed by 1 base and J by 1 base, leaving 6 bases between them. Germline V gene data show CDR1 as SGHRS and CDR2 as YFSETQ. CDR3 loop: CASSLWGSGNTIYF. CDR3 DNA: TGCGCCAGCAGCTTGTGGGGGTCTGGAAACACCATATATTTT.